Below, 30 T cell receptor beta chains from the same sample are listed, as sequenced in a study of cytomegalovirus exposure and HLA in healthy donors. PCR employed 60 Vbeta and 13 Jbeta primers. TCRdb's copy holds only in-frame clones and misses some; the assay was immunoSEQ multiplex PCR. The sample shows some 170,000 clones, 72% of them seen only once. The material sequenced was PBMCs. All receptors come from a human donor in good health.

This chain joins TRBV19 and TRBJ1-1; TRBD1 agrees at 11 bases. The junction had 10 bases not matched to a gene; V was cut back by 9 bases and J by 7 bases. The CDR3 totals 14 residues. Germline lookup yields CDR1 LNHDA and CDR2 SQIVND (reference sequence). The CDR3 coding sequence is TGTGCCAGCCTTAAGGGACAGGGGGGGGGTGAAGCTTTCTTT. Amino acids: CASLKGQGGGEAFF.

This clone has only a few counts. This chain links TRBV5-5 with TRBJ2-1; a possible D gene is TRBD2 (6 bases). Per the germline V gene, CDR1 is SGHKS and CDR2 is YYEKEE (reference sequence). Trimming took 2 bases from V and 5 from J, leaving 14 bases between them. This CDR3 is built from 15 residues. The CDR3, as DNA: TGTGCCAGCAGCTTTGGGGGGTCGATAAACAATGAGCAGTTCTTC. Residues: CASSFGGSINNEQFF.

V is TRBV19 and J is TRBJ1-2, with 7 bases aligning to TRBD1. This CDR3 comprises 15 residues. The germline V gene has CDR1 LNHDA and CDR2 SQIVND (reference sequence). V gave up 4 bases and J gave up 6 bases; unmatched junction bases: 11. The CDR3 DNA reads TGTGCCAGTAGTAAGGGGACAGTCTCCCTCAATGGCTACACCTTC. The encoded protein is CASSKGTVSLNGYTF.

The chain employs TRBV4-2 and TRBJ2-3, with 8 bases lining up with TRBD2. Germline CDR1 reads LGHNA; CDR2 reads YNFKEQ. The ends lost 1 base at V and 7 bases at J; junction bases unmatched: 13. This CDR3 is built from 17 residues. CDR3 sequence reads: CASSQASGSGAVNTQYF. The CDR3 DNA is TGTGCCAGCAGCCAAGCAAGTGGTAGCGGGGCCGTCAATACGCAGTATTTT.

The gene calls are TRBV4-1 and TRBJ2-1, with a possible D match to TRBD1 (5 bases). CDR1 MGHRA and CDR2 YSYEKL come from the germline V gene. V lost 3 bases to trimming and J lost 7 bases, with 13 bases between them. CDR3 length: 14 amino acids. The CDR3 spells CASSQQKTGNEQFF. The CDR3 DNA reads TGCGCCAGCAGCCAGCAGAAAACAGGAAATGAGCAGTTCTTC.

The chain uses TRBV2 and TRBJ1-1; TRBD1 aligns across 7 bases. This CDR3 contains 14 residues. The ends lost 6 bases at V and 5 bases at J; junction bases unmatched: 9. In germline, CDR1 is SNHLY, CDR2 FYNNEI. CDR3 in amino acids: CASSPTSTGTEAFF. For the CDR3, the DNA is TGTGCCAGCAGCCCCACTTCGACAGGGACTGAAGCTTTCTTT.

The count of this clone is one. The chain is built from TRBV29-1 and TRBJ2-1; 9 nucleotides agree with TRBD2. The germline V gene encodes CDR1 SQVTM and CDR2 ANQGSEA. Trimming at V came to 7 bases and at J to 7 bases, leaving 11 bases not matched to a gene. There are 14 residues in the CDR3. The CDR3 is CSAPGGGGRNEQFF. The CDR3, as DNA: TGCAGCGCCCCAGGCGGGGGGGGACGGAATGAGCAGTTCTTC.

In this sample, this clone turned up a few times. V usage is TRBV5-1 and J usage is TRBJ2-3; D call uncertain. Germline CDR1 reads SGHRS; CDR2 reads YFSETQ. The CDR3 is 11 residues long. V gave up 5 bases and J gave up 2 bases, with 3 bases separating them. The CDR3 DNA reads TGCGCCAGCAGTCTCACAGATACGCAGTATTTT. It encodes CASSLTDTQYF.

This clone was recorded a few times. V and J are TRBV15 and TRBJ1-5; weak D call: TRBD1 (5 bases). Germline CDR1 reads LNHNV; CDR2 reads YYDKDF (reference sequence). The CDR3 totals 18 residues. The V end was cut by 5 bases, the J end by 2 bases, with 22 bases between. CDR3 amino acids: CATSAITPGFSGNQPQHF. The CDR3, as DNA: TGTGCCACCAGCGCCATCACCCCAGGGTTTTCTGGCAATCAGCCCCAGCATTTT.

This clone came up many times. The CDR3 region has the DNA TGTGCCAGCAGCCGGGACAAGACATTACCCAACTATGGCTACACCTTC. As protein: CASSRDKTLPNYGYTF. V is TRBV5-6 and J is TRBJ1-2, with D possibly TRBD1 on 6 matching bases. Germline V CDR1 and CDR2: SGHDT, YYEEEE. Between the trimmed V and J ends, which lost 4 bases and 2 bases, there was a span of 18 bases. The CDR3 is 16 residues long.

The J gene is TRBJ2-3, the V gene TRBV5-4, with 8 bases that match TRBD2. The germline V gene has CDR1 SGHNT and CDR2 YYREEE (reference sequence). This CDR3 region has 17 residues. Germline trimming cut 6 bases from V and 5 bases from J; bases unmatched to any gene: 17. The CDR3 sequence: CASKSKRGGGIGDTQYF. Written as DNA, the CDR3 is TGTGCCAGCAAATCCAAGCGGGGCGGGGGGATCGGAGATACGCAGTATTTT.

The rearrangement joins TRBV19 to TRBJ1-2; 11 bases are shared with TRBD1. Trimming took 6 bases from V and 4 from J; bases not matched to a gene: 13. The V gene's germline CDR1 is LNHDA and CDR2 SQIVND (reference sequence). The CDR3 is 17 amino acids. CDR3 nucleotides: TGTGCCAGTAGACGGACAGGGGGCAGACGAGAAAGCTATGGCTACACCTTC. Protein: CASRRTGGRRESYGYTF.

The chain carries TRBV7-9 and TRBJ2-5; D not certain. Germline-derived CDR1 and CDR2 are SEHNR and FQNEAQ (reference sequence). The CDR3 length is 18 residues. V lost 0 bases and J 5 bases, leaving 22 bases between the germline ends. CDR3 sequence reads: CASSLAQTAGLESETQYF. The CDR3 region has the DNA TGTGCCAGCAGCTTAGCCCAAACCGCAGGTCTCGAATCCGAGACCCAGTACTTC.

This rearrangement joins TRBV7-8 to TRBJ1-5, with TRBD1 matching 7 bases. The CDR3 is made up of 16 amino acids. Germline CDR1 is SGHVS and CDR2 is FQNEAQ. In nucleotides, the CDR3 is TGTGCGACGGCCCCAACAGGGGCAGTGGGAGTTCAGCCCCAGCATTTT. It translates to CATAPTGAVGVQPQHF.

This clone showed up just once. The chain links TRBV4-2 to TRBJ1-2; no clear D. CDR1 and CDR2 (germline): LGHNA, YNFKEQ. The CDR3 length is 17 residues. V lost 0 bases, J lost 3 bases, and 17 bases lay in between. The CDR3 spells CASSQDPPDSADYGYTF. CDR3 coding DNA: TGTGCCAGCAGCCAAGATCCCCCGGACTCGGCGGACTATGGCTACACCTTC.

This chain uses TRBV5-1 with TRBJ1-1, with 9 bases fitting TRBD1. Germline lookup yields CDR1 SGHRS and CDR2 YFSETQ. V shed 4 bases, J shed 3 bases, and the junction held 10 bases outside the gene matches. This CDR3 has 16 residues. CDR3 in DNA: TGCGCCAGCAGCCCGGGACAGGGACTGATCGACACTGAAGCTTTCTTT. Its translation: CASSPGQGLIDTEAFF.

A single count supports this clone. J is TRBJ2-3 and V is TRBV6-5; D possibly corresponds to TRBD1 (6 bases). CDR3 length: 13 amino acids. Trimming took 6 bases from V and 5 from J, leaving 12 bases between them. Germline lookup yields CDR1 MNHEY and CDR2 SVGAGI. In nucleotides, the CDR3 is TGTGCCAGCAGCAGGGGAACCCAAGATACGCAGTATTTT. Its protein is CASSRGTQDTQYF.

The CDR3 DNA follows: TGCAGCGTAGGCGGGACAGGGGTTCCCTCAGATACGCAGTATTTT. Translated: CSVGGTGVPSDTQYF. The V and J genes are TRBV29-1 and TRBJ2-3; 10 nucleotides align to TRBD1. Germline CDR1 SQVTM, CDR2 ANQGSEA. The CDR3 spans 15 residues. The trim removed 6 bases at V and 4 bases at J, leaving 10 bases unmatched.

V gene TRBV18 combines with J gene TRBJ2-4; tentative D call: TRBD1 (5 bases). Trimming pared 2 bases from V and 6 bases from J, leaving 17 bases between. The CDR3 extends over 16 amino acids. Germline V gene data show CDR1 as KGHSH and CDR2 as LQKENI. CDR3 nucleotide sequence: TGTGCCAGCTCACCAGTCAGGGAAGGGGTCGGAAACATTCAGTACTTC. This gives the protein CASSPVREGVGNIQYF.

This clone was seen only a few times. The rearrangement joins TRBV6-5 to TRBJ1-2; D is unresolved. CDR1 MNHEY and CDR2 SVGAGI come from the germline V gene. The CDR3 extends over 15 amino acids. The V gene lost 4 bases and the J gene lost 6 bases, with 18 bases spanning the gap. The CDR3: CASSSVGGLGDGYTF. For the CDR3, the DNA is TGTGCCAGCAGTTCTGTAGGAGGCCTTGGGGATGGCTACACCTTC.

The chain combines TRBV7-9 with TRBJ1-2; no definite D call. In germline, CDR1 is SEHNR, CDR2 FQNEAQ (reference sequence). CDR3 length: 15 amino acids. Trimming cost V 4 bases and J 2 bases, with 14 bases left between them. CDR3 nucleotide sequence: TGTGCCAGCAGCTCCGCGAGGGCGTCCAACTATGGCTACACCTTC. Protein product: CASSSARASNYGYTF.

This chain joins TRBV6-1 and TRBJ2-3, with D unresolved. This CDR3 is built from 14 residues. V lost 2 bases and J lost 2, with 8 bases in between. Germline assignment: CDR1 MNHNS and CDR2 SASEGT. CDR3 loop: CASSERHYTDTQYF. Written as DNA, the CDR3 is TGTGCCAGCAGTGAAAGGCACTACACAGATACGCAGTATTTT.

A word on this clone: The same CDR3 is also encoded by other DNA sequences in this sample. The chain recombines TRBV18 with TRBJ1-2, with 10 bases that match TRBD1. The V and J ends lost 3 bases and 2 bases, in that order; junction bases with no gene match: 0. Germline V lookup: CDR1 KGHSH, CDR2 LQKENI. The CDR3 spans 14 residues. This CDR3 reads CASSPDRGNYGYTF. The CDR3 DNA is TGTGCCAGCTCACCGGACAGGGGGAACTATGGCTACACCTTC.

The rearrangement joins TRBV19 to TRBJ2-2; 9 nucleotides align to TRBD1. The junction had 3 bases not matched to a gene; V was cut back by 3 bases and J by 4 bases. Germline V gene data show CDR1 as LNHDA and CDR2 as SQIVND (reference sequence). The CDR3 runs to 15 residues. This chain's CDR3 is CASSIQDRGTGELFF. The CDR3 bases are TGTGCCAGTAGTATTCAGGACAGGGGCACCGGGGAGCTGTTTTTT.

This chain joins TRBV11-2 and TRBJ2-3; tentatively, D is TRBD2 (6 bases). CDR1 is SGHAT, CDR2 FQNNGV, per germline. The V end was cut by 8 bases, the J end by 1 base, with 13 bases between. The CDR3 consists of 14 residues. The CDR3 loop reads CASALPGGTDTQYF. CDR3 coding DNA: TGTGCCAGCGCCCTGCCGGGGGGCACAGATACGCAGTATTTT.

The gene calls are TRBV12-5 and TRBJ1-1, with D perhaps matching TRBD1 (5 bases). The CDR3 totals 13 residues. Deletions cut 2 bases from V and 1 base from J, with 5 bases between. The V gene's germline CDR1 is LGHNT and CDR2 FRNRAP. This chain's CDR3 is CASGLRGNTEAFF. The DNA of the CDR3 is TGTGCTAGTGGTTTGAGGGGGAACACTGAAGCTTTCTTT.

V usage is TRBV11-3 and J usage is TRBJ2-7, with D unclear. Germline CDR1 is SGHNT and CDR2 is YENEEA. V lost 5 bases to trimming and J lost 2 bases, with 10 bases between them. CDR3 length: 13 amino acids. The CDR3 protein is CASSQQVTYEQYF. The CDR3 DNA reads TGTGCCAGCAGCCAGCAGGTAACCTACGAGCAGTACTTC.

The chain links TRBV18 to TRBJ2-6; 11 positions match TRBD1. Trimming at V came to 4 bases and at J to 0 bases, leaving 2 bases not matched to a gene. The CDR3 contains 17 residues. Germline CDR1 is KGHSH and CDR2 is LQKENI. The CDR3 reads CASSLGTGGSGANVLTF. For the CDR3, the DNA is TGTGCCAGCTCACTAGGGACAGGGGGCTCTGGGGCCAACGTCCTGACTTTC.

This clone showed up just a few times. J is TRBJ2-1 and V is TRBV4-3, with 8 bases matching TRBD2. The germline gives CDR1 LGHNA, CDR2 YSLEER. Trimming removed 1 base from V and 2 bases from J; junction bases left unmatched: 7. There are 17 residues in the CDR3. In DNA, the CDR3 is TGCGCCAGCAGCCAAGGTATGCGGGGGGCGCCCTACAATGAGCAGTTCTTC. This translates into CASSQGMRGAPYNEQFF.

This clone showed up just once. At one of its ends the junction is not consistent with the germline gene, which may arise from a read error. The chain is built from TRBV2 and TRBJ1-1; D gene uncertain. This CDR3 spans 11 amino acids. The germline V gene encodes CDR1 SNHLY and CDR2 FYNNEI. The CDR3 reads CASRLNPEAFF. The CDR3 coding sequence is TGTGCCAGCCGACTGAACCCTGAAGCTTTCTTT.